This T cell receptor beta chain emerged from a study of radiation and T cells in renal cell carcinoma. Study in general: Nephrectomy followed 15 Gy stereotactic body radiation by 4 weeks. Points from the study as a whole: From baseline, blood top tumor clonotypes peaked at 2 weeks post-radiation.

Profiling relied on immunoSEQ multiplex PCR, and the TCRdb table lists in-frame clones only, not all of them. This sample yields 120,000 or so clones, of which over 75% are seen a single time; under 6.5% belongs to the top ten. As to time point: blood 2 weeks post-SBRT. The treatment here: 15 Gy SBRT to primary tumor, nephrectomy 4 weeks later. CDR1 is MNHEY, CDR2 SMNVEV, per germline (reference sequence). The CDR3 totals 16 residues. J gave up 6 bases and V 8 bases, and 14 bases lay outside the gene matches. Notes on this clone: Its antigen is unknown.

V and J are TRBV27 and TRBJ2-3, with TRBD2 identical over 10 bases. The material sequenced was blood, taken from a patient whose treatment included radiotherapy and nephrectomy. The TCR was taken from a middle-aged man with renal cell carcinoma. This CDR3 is CASGPGLADFRDTQYF. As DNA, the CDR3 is TGTGCCAGCGGGCCCGGACTAGCGGATTTTAGGGATACGCAGTATTTT.